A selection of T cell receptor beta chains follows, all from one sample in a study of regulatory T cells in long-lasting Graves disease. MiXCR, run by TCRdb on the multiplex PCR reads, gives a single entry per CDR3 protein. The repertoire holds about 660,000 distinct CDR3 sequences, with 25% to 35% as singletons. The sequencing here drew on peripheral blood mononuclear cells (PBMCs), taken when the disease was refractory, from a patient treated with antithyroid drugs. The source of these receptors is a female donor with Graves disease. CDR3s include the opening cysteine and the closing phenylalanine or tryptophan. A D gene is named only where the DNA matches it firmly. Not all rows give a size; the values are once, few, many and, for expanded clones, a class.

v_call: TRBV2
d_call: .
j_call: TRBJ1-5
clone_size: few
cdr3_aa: CASRLGAALSNQPQHF
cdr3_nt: TGTGCCAGCAGGCTGGGGGCCGCTTTAAGCAATCAGCCCCAGCATTTT

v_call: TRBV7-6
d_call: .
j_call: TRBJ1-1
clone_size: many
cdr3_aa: CASSSNRVATEAFF
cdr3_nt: TGTGCCAGCAGCTCCAACAGGGTCGCCACTGAAGCTTTCTTT

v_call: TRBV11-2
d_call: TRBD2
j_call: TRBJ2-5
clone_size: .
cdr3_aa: CASSPIGRAGETQYF
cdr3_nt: TGTGCCAGCAGCCCCATCGGGAGGGCCGGAGAGACCCAGTACTTC

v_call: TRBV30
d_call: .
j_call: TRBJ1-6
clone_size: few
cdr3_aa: CAWSVQGGNSPLHF
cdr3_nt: TGTGCCTGGAGTGTACAGGGAGGAAATTCACCCCTCCACTTT

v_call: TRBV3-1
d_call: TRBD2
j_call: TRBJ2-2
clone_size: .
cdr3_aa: CASSPLSSGSGGELFF
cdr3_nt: TGTGCCAGCAGCCCTTTATCAAGCGGGAGTGGCGGGGAGCTGTTTTTT

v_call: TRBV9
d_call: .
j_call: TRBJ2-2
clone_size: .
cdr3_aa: CASSAFDFSGGELFF
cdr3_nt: TGTGCCAGCAGCGCCTTCGACTTTTCGGGCGGGGAGCTGTTTTTT

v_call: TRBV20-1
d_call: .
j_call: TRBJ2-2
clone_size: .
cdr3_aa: CSAHTGGTGELFF
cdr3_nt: TGCAGTGCTCACACCGGGGGCACCGGGGAGCTGTTTTTT

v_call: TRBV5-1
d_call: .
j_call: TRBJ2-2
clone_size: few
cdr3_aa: CASSFTEPGELFF
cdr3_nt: TGCGCCAGCAGCTTCACAGAGCCCGGGGAGCTGTTTTTT

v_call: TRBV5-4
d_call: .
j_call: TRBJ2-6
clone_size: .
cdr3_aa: CGFQFGGTGANVLTF
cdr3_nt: TGTGGGTTTCAATTCGGGGGCACTGGGGCCAACGTCCTGACTTTC

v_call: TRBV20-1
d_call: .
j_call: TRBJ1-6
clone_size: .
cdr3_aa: CSATRDNSNSPLHF
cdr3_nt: TGCAGTGCTACCAGGGACAACAGTAATTCACCCCTCCACTTT

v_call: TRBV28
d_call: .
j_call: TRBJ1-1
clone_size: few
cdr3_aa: CATRGGPTGAFF
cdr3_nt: TGTGCAACCCGGGGGGGCCCGACCGGAGCTTTCTTT

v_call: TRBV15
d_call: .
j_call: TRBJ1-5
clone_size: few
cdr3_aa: CATSRDLRERPQHF
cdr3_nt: TGTGCCACCAGCAGAGATCTAAGGGAAAGGCCCCAGCATTTT

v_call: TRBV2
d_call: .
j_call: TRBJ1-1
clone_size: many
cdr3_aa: CATKDRNTEAFF
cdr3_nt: TGTGCCACCAAAGACAGGAACACTGAAGCTTTCTTT

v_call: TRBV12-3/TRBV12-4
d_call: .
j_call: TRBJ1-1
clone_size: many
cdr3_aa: CASSFEREAFF
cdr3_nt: TGTGCCAGCAGTTTTGAAAGGGAAGCTTTCTTT

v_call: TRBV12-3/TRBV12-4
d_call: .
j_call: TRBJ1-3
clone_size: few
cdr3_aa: CASPKTKGESGNTIYF
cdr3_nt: TGTGCCAGCCCTAAAACGAAGGGTGAATCTGGAAACACCATATATTTT

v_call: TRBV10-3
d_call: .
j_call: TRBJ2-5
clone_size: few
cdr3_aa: CAIGRPGETGGTQYF
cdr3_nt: TGTGCCATCGGGAGGCCGGGGGAAACTGGTGGGACCCAGTACTTC

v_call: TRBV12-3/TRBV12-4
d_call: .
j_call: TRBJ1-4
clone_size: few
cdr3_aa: CASSLQGSWSGEKLFF
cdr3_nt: TGTGCCAGCAGCCTTCAGGGTAGTTGGAGTGGGGAAAAACTGTTTTTT

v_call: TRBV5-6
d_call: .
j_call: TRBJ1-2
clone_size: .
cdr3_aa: CASSQRHRVDGYTF
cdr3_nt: TGTGCCAGCAGTCAACGACACCGTGTCGATGGCTACACCTTC

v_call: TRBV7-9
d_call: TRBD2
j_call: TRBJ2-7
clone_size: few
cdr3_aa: CASSLGREGPYEQYF
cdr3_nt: TGTGCCAGCAGCTTAGGGCGGGAGGGCCCATACGAGCAGTACTTC

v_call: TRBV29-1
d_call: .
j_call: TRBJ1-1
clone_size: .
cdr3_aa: CSVQGHINTEAFF
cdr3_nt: TGCAGCGTGCAGGGACACATAAACACTGAAGCTTTCTTT

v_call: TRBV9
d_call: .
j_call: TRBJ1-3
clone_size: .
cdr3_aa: CASSVDPFSGNTIYF
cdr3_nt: TGTGCCAGCAGCGTAGACCCCTTCTCTGGAAACACCATATATTTT

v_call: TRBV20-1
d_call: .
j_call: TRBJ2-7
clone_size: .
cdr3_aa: CSARGYLHYEQYF
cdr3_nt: TGCAGTGCTAGAGGGTACCTACACTACGAGCAGTACTTC

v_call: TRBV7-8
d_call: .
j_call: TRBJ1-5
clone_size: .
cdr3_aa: CASSLGLGISNQPQHF
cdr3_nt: TGTGCCAGCAGCTTAGGGCTCGGGATTAGCAATCAGCCCCAGCATTTT

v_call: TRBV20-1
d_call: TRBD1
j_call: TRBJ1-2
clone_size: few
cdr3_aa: CSAPNRGRFDGYTF
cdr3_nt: TGCAGCGCACCTAACAGGGGGCGTTTCGATGGCTACACCTTC

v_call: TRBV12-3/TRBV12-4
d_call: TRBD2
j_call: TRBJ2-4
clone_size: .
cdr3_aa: CASSLGGTAPKLAKNIQYF
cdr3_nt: TGTGCCAGCAGTTTGGGGGGGACCGCACCAAAACTAGCCAAAAACATTCAGTACTTC

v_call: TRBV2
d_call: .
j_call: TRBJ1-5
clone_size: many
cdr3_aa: CASSPDSTLAQHF
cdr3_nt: TGTGCCAGCAGCCCGGACAGCACTTTGGCCCAGCATTTT

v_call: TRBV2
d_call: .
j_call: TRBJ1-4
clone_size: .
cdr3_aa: CASSRVRATEKLFF
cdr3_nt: TGTGCCAGCAGCCGGGTCAGGGCAACAGAAAAACTGTTTTTT

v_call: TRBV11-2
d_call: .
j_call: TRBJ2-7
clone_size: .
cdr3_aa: CASSLDRLLEQYF
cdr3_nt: TGTGCCAGCAGCTTAGATCGACTTTTGGAGCAGTACTTC

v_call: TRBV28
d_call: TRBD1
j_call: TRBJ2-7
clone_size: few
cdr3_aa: CASSSRDREYEQYF
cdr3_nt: TGTGCCAGCAGTTCCCGGGACAGAGAGTACGAGCAGTACTTC

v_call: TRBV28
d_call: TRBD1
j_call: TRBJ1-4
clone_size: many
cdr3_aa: CASSLWGTGKNEKLFF
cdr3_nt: TGTGCCAGCAGTTTATGGGGGACAGGGAAGAATGAAAAACTGTTTTTT

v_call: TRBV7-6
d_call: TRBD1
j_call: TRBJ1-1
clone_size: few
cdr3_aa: CASSQTGGARAEAFF
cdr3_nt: TGTGCCAGCAGCCAGACAGGGGGCGCAAGGGCTGAAGCTTTCTTT

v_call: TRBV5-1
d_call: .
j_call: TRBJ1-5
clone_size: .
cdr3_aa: CASSPTSSANQPQHF
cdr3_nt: TGCGCCAGCAGCCCTACGAGTAGTGCCAATCAGCCCCAGCATTTT